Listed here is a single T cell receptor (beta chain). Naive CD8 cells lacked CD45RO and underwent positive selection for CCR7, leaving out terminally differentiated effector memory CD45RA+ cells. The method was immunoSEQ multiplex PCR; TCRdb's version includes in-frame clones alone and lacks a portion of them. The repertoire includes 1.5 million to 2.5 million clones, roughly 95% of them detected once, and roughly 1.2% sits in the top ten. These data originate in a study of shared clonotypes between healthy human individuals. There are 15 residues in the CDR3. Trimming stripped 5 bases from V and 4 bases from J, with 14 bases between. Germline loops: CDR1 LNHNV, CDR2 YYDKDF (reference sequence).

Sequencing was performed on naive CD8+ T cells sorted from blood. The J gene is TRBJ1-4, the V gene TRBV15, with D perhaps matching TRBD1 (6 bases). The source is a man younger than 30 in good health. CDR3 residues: CATSPPGGGNEKLFF. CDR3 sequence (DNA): TGTGCCACCAGCCCCCCCGGAGGGGGTAATGAAAAACTGTTTTTT.